The source of this TCR beta chain is a study of blood T cell repertoires in COVID-19. Across the study: Whether acute or convalescent, the COVID-19 samples came from the United States, Italy and Spain. PBMCs, B-cell-depleted T cells, or T cells were the source of the cDNA or gDNA that made up the material.

V lost 5 bases and J 6 bases, leaving 13 bases between the germline ends. The CDR3 sequence is 13 residues long. The germline V gene has CDR1 SEHNR and CDR2 FQNEAQ (reference sequence). In the original processing: Cell counts per sample came from amplifying reference gene primers. Here immunoSEQ multiplex PCR was the method, and the copy in TCRdb shows in-frame clones only, minus some. V and J calls and clone size are copied from that table; D and trimming were computed from the DNA. The sample carries 28,000 or so clones, about 83% recorded once. This sequence originates from a man aged 65-85 years with acute or convalescent COVID-19. The source material was peripheral blood. The chain employs TRBV7-9 and TRBJ1-1; D is undetermined. The CDR3 spells CASSISGGPEAFF. CDR3 coding DNA: TGTGCCAGCAGCATAAGTGGAGGCCCTGAAGCTTTCTTT.